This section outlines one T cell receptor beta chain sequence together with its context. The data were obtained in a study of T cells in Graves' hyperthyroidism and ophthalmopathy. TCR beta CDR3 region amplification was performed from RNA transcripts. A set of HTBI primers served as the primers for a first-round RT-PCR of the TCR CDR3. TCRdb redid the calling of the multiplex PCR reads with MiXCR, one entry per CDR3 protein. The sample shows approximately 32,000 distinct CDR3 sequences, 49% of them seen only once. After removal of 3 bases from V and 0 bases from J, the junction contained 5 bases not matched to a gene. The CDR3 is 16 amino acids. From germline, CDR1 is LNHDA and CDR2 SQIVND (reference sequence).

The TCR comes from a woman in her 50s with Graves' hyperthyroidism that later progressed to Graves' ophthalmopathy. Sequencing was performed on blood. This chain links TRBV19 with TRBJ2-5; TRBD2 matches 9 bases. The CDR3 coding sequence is TGTGCCAGTAGTATTTGGACTAGCGTATACCAAGAGACCCAGTACTTC. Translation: CASSIWTSVYQETQYF.